This T cell receptor (beta chain) was captured by sequencing in a study of T cell responses to AZD1222 COVID-19 vaccine. The CDR3 spans 16 residues. V lost 5 bases and J 1 base, leaving 18 bases between the germline ends. Germline V lookup: CDR1 SGHAT, CDR2 FQNNGV. Data came from immunoSEQ multiplex PCR; TCRdb stores just in-frame clones and leaves some out. The sample has roughly 150,000 clones, approximately 90% seen once; the top ten hold approximately 1.8%. Study observations and caveats: In a largely white British group with more females than males, clonal diversity was possibly underestimated. CD4 TCRs linked to vaccination spanned spike, dominating at 160-218 and 743-854. Sampled repertoires all dated from after the peak T cell response.

This clone was counted a few times. Antigen unknown. This chain links TRBV11-2 with TRBJ2-7; TRBD1 might be the D (6 bases). The origin of this receptor is an adult in good health. The source was peripheral blood, collected on day 0 of AZD1222 vaccination. CDR3 bases: TGTGCCAGCAGCGGAATACGCAGGGGCCCATCCTACGAGCAGTACTTC. This encodes CASSGIRRGPSYEQYF.